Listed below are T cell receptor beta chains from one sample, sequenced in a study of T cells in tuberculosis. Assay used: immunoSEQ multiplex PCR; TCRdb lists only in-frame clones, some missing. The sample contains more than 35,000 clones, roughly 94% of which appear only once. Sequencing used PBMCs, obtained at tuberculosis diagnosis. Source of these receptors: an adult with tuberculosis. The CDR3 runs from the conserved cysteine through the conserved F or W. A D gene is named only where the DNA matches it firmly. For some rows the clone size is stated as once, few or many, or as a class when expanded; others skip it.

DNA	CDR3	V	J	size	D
TGCGCCAGCAGACGACAGGTGGACAATGAGCAGTTCTTC	CASRRQVDNEQFF	TRBV5-1	TRBJ2-1	once	.
TGTGCCAGCAGTCTCTTCCAGGGACAGGGGGTACCAGATACGCAGTATTTT	CASSLFQGQGVPDTQYF	TRBV28	TRBJ2-3	.	TRBD1
TGTGCCAGCAGCATTAGCGGGGGGAACACCGGGGAGCTGTTTTTT	CASSISGGNTGELFF	TRBV9	TRBJ2-2	.	TRBD2
TGTGCCAGCAGTTTACGGGACAGGGGTATTTGGGAGACCCAGTACTTC	CASSLRDRGIWETQYF	TRBV28	TRBJ2-5	once	TRBD1
TGTGCCAGCAGGATCCGGGATAAAGGGAATGAGCAGTTCTTC	CASRIRDKGNEQFF	TRBV5-8	TRBJ2-1	.	.
TGTGCCAGCAGTGAGAGGGCCGGGGTTGAAAAACTGTTTTTT	CASSERAGVEKLFF	TRBV6-1	TRBJ1-4	once	.
TGTGCCAGTAGATCCCGGGGCCGGGAGTCACCCCTCCACTTT	CASRSRGRESPLHF	TRBV19	TRBJ1-6	.	.
TGTGCCAGCTCACCGACAGGGGGAACTGAAGCTTTCTTT	CASSPTGGTEAFF	TRBV18	TRBJ1-1	once	TRBD1
TGCGCCAGCAGCTGGGGACATGGGGTAGGCACTGAAGCTTTCTTT	CASSWGHGVGTEAFF	TRBV5-1	TRBJ1-1	.	.
TGTGCCAGCAGTAGGACAGGGTCAACTAATGAAAAACTGTTTTTT	CASSRTGSTNEKLFF	TRBV6-1	TRBJ1-4	.	TRBD1
TGTGCCAGCAGCTTTTACCGAGGGAACACTGAAGCTTTCTTT	CASSFYRGNTEAFF	TRBV7-8	TRBJ1-1	.	.
TGCAGTGCTAGAGATATCGAGCAGTACTTC	CSARDIEQYF	TRBV20-1	TRBJ2-7	.	.
TGCAGCGTGGACAGATCGTTAGGCACTGAAGCTTTCTTT	CSVDRSLGTEAFF	TRBV29-1	TRBJ1-1	.	.
TGTGCCAGCATCCTTACGAACACCGGGGAGCTGTTTTTT	CASILTNTGELFF	TRBV11-2	TRBJ2-2	.	.
TGTGCCATCGGCCGTGGAAGCGGGGGGCCTACCGATACGCAGTATTTT	CAIGRGSGGPTDTQYF	TRBV10-3	TRBJ2-3	.	TRBD2
TGTGCCAGCAGCTTTCGGGGGGGAACCTATGGCTACACCTTC	CASSFRGGTYGYTF	TRBV7-2	TRBJ1-2	.	.
TGTGCCAGCAGTCACGCCGGGACAGGCTACAATGAGCAGTTCTTC	CASSHAGTGYNEQFF	TRBV28	TRBJ2-1	.	TRBD1
TGTGCCAGCAGTCTCGACAGGGAACGCTACACCTTC	CASSLDRERYTF	TRBV7-2	TRBJ1-2	.	TRBD1
TGTGCAAGTCGCCTCGGGACTCCGAACACCGGGGAGCTGTTTTTT	CASRLGTPNTGELFF	TRBV12-2	TRBJ2-2	.	.
TGCGCCAGCAGCCGCGGACAGCTATACTCCTATAATTCACCCCTCCACTTT	CASSRGQLYSYNSPLHF	TRBV4-1	TRBJ1-6	.	.
TGCGCCAGCAGCCAAGAAAGAGGGGGTCTAGGTGAAAAACTGTTTTTT	CASSQERGGLGEKLFF	TRBV4-1	TRBJ1-4	once	.
TGTGCCACCAGCAGAGGTCGAGGGTTCGGCTATGGCTACACCTTC	CATSRGRGFGYGYTF	TRBV15	TRBJ1-2	.	.
TGTGCCAGCAGTCCCCTACAGGGCGGCCGAAACACCATATATTTT	CASSPLQGGRNTIYF	TRBV27	TRBJ1-3	.	.
TGTGCCAGTAGGCCCTTCCAGGGGGCGAACACTGAAGCTTTCTTT	CASRPFQGANTEAFF	TRBV19	TRBJ1-1	.	TRBD1
TGTGCCAGTAGTCGAAGGGGGCCGTCTGGTGAAAAACTGTTTTTT	CASSRRGPSGEKLFF	TRBV19	TRBJ1-4	.	TRBD1
TGTGCCAGCCTATCGTCGGTTGACACAAATACGCAGTATTTT	CASLSSVDTNTQYF	TRBV2	TRBJ2-3	.	.
TGTGCCAGCAGCTTAGGGGACAGGGGGCGCGGGAGCAATCAGCCCCAGCATTTT	CASSLGDRGRGSNQPQHF	TRBV7-8	TRBJ1-5	once	TRBD1
TGTGCCATCAGGACAGAGGACTACGAGCAGTACTTC	CAIRTEDYEQYF	TRBV10-3	TRBJ2-7	.	.
TGTGCCAGCGGACGGGACAGGAACACAGATACGCAGTATTTT	CASGRDRNTDTQYF	TRBV2	TRBJ2-3	.	TRBD1
TGTGCCAGCAGAGGACTAGCGGGGGCCCGGGGCATTCAGTACTTC	CASRGLAGARGIQYF	TRBV7-2	TRBJ2-4	.	TRBD2
TGTGCCTGGAGTGCGGGACTGATAAATTCACCCCTCCACTTT	CAWSAGLINSPLHF	TRBV30	TRBJ1-6	once	.
TGTGCCAGCAGTTTACAGGGTATATATGGCTACACCTTC	CASSLQGIYGYTF	TRBV28	TRBJ1-2	.	.
TGCGCCAGCAGCTTGTCAGGGGGGAACACTGAAGCTTTCTTT	CASSLSGGNTEAFF	TRBV5-1	TRBJ1-1	.	TRBD1
TGTGCCAGCACGAGGACAGGGGTGGATGGCGGGGAGCTGTTTTTT	CASTRTGVDGGELFF	TRBV7-2	TRBJ2-2	.	TRBD1
TGTGCCAGCAGTGAAGTTGAGGCGGGATCACCCCTCCACTTT	CASSEVEAGSPLHF	TRBV6-5	TRBJ1-6	.	.
TGTGCCAGCAGGGGGGACTTCTACGAGCAGTACTTC	CASRGDFYEQYF	TRBV6-1	TRBJ2-7	.	.
TGTGCCAGCAGCCCACCAGTCAGGGCCTCTGAAGCTTTCTTT	CASSPPVRASEAFF	TRBV5-6	TRBJ1-1	.	.
TGTGCCAGCAGTCCGGAGGCGGCGGGGCCCCAGCATTTT	CASSPEAAGPQHF	TRBV27	TRBJ1-5	.	.
TGTGCCAGCAGCTCCCAATCGACGGGGAATTCACCCCTCCACTTT	CASSSQSTGNSPLHF	TRBV11-3	TRBJ1-6	.	.
TGTGCCAGCTCACGCCTACTAGCGGGGGGAGGAGATACGCAGTATTTT	CASSRLLAGGGDTQYF	TRBV18	TRBJ2-3	once	TRBD2
TGTGCCACCAGCAGAGCCTTGGACAGGGGCAAAGCTTTCTTT	CATSRALDRGKAFF	TRBV15	TRBJ1-1	.	TRBD1
TGTGCCAGCAGCGTAGCCGCCGGGACTAGCGGTCTAGAGACCCAGTACTTC	CASSVAAGTSGLETQYF	TRBV9	TRBJ2-5	.	TRBD2
TGTGCCACCCTCGACAGGGCTAATTCACCCCTCCACTTT	CATLDRANSPLHF	TRBV7-2	TRBJ1-6	.	TRBD1
TGTGCCAGCAGCTCAGATGGGGGGAAGAATCAGCCCCAGCATTTT	CASSSDGGKNQPQHF	TRBV7-2	TRBJ1-5	.	.
TGTGCCAGCAGCGTGGATGAACAGGGGGCTTATGGCTACACCTTC	CASSVDEQGAYGYTF	TRBV9	TRBJ1-2	.	TRBD1
TGCGCCACTAAGGACAGGGCCACCGGGGAGCTGTTTTTT	CATKDRATGELFF	TRBV10-2	TRBJ2-2	.	TRBD1
TGCGCCAGCAGACAAAGCCCAGGGACAGGGATCTCCTACGAGCAGTACTTC	CASRQSPGTGISYEQYF	TRBV5-1	TRBJ2-7	.	TRBD1
TGTGCCAGCAGTACTTGGACAGGACCGCCTCGTGAGCAGTACTTC	CASSTWTGPPREQYF	TRBV7-2	TRBJ2-7	.	TRBD1
TGTGCCAGCAGCTCTGACAGGGGGTCCTACAATGAGCAGTTCTTC	CASSSDRGSYNEQFF	TRBV7-2	TRBJ2-1	.	TRBD1
TGTGCCAGCAGCTTAACCCGCTGGGCCAGCTCGAACACCGGGGAGCTGTTTTTT	CASSLTRWASSNTGELFF	TRBV7-3	TRBJ2-2	.	.
TGCGCCAGCAGCTTCAGGGGGCCCGGGGAGCTGTTTTTT	CASSFRGPGELFF	TRBV5-1	TRBJ2-2	.	TRBD1
TGTGCCAGCAGCTTAGAGTTAGTAAGCAACTACGAGCAGTACTTC	CASSLELVSNYEQYF	TRBV11-2	TRBJ2-7	.	.
TGTGCCAGCTCACCACGAGGGGACAGCACCTACGAGCAGTACTTC	CASSPRGDSTYEQYF	TRBV18	TRBJ2-7	.	TRBD1
TGTGCCAGCAGGGTTACAGGGGGCGTGAATCAGCCCCAGCATTTT	CASRVTGGVNQPQHF	TRBV7-2	TRBJ1-5	.	TRBD1
TGCAGCGTTGACGTAACAGGGTCTGGAAACACCATATATTTT	CSVDVTGSGNTIYF	TRBV29-1	TRBJ1-3	once	.
TGCGCCAGCAGCCATGAAGGGGCTACAGATACGCAGTATTTT	CASSHEGATDTQYF	TRBV4-3	TRBJ2-3	.	.
TGTGCCAGCAGCTTGGGGAGTGGGGAGAATGAGCAGTTCTTC	CASSLGSGENEQFF	TRBV5-4	TRBJ2-1	.	.